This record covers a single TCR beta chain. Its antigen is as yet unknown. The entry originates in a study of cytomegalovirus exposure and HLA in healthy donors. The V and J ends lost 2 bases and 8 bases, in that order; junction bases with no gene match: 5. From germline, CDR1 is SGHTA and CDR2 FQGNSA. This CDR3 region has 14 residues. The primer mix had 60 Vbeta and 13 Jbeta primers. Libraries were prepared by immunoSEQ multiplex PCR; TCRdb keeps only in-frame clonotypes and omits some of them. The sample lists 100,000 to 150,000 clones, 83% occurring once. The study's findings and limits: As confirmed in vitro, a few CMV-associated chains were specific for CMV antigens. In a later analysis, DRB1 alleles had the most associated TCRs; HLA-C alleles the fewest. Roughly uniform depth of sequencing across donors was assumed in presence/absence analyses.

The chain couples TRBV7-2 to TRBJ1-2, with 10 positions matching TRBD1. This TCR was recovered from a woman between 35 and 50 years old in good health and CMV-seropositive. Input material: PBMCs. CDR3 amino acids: CASSLRQGAQGYTF. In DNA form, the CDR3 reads TGTGCCAGCAGCTTAAGACAGGGGGCGCAAGGCTACACCTTC.